What follows describes a single T cell receptor (beta chain). Its specificity is not known. Profiled with immunoSEQ multiplex PCR; TCRdb holds only in-frame clones, not every one. In the table there are over 120,000 clones, roughly 92% of which are singletons. These data are taken from a study of T cell responses to AZD1222 COVID-19 vaccine. Study-wide context: Second-dose intervals of approximately 4 or approximately 12 weeks were pooled.

The CDR3 totals 13 residues. Germline CDR1 MDHEN, CDR2 SYDVKM. V was pared by 10 bases and J by 4 bases, with 8 bases of the junction left unmatched. Whole-study findings and limits: Possibly, clonal diversity was underestimated; donors were largely white British and included more females.

The receptor comes from an adult in good health. The chain uses TRBV28 and TRBJ2-5; TRBD2 matches 8 bases. The specimen comprised peripheral blood, sampled on day 0 of AZD1222 vaccination. CDR3 loop: CATREGLGETQYF. The DNA for the CDR3 is TGTGCCACCCGGGAGGGTTTAGGAGAGACCCAGTACTTC.